This is a list of T cell receptor beta chains from one sample in a study of control samples from healthy donors and cancer patients. The method was immunoSEQ multiplex PCR; TCRdb's version includes in-frame clones alone and lacks a portion of them. Of tens of thousands of clones in the sample, approximately 95% were seen once. The specimen was blood. These receptors all stem from a woman in her 30s in good health. Each CDR3 is given with its conserved first and last residue. D genes are given only for firm matches. Clone sizes are given selectively: once, few, many, or a class where the clone is expanded.

d_call j_call clone_size v_call cdr3_nt cdr3_aa
NA TRBJ1-1 NA TRBV29-1 TGCAGCGTTGATTGGGGTGTGGGGAACACTGAAGCTTTCTTT CSVDWGVGNTEAFF
TRBD2 TRBJ2-5 NA TRBV7-9 TGTGCCAGCAGCCATACTAGCGGGAGGGCCCTAGAGACCCAGTACTTC CASSHTSGRALETQYF
NA TRBJ1-1 NA TRBV7-6 TGTGCCAGCAGCGGGGGGGGCCGGACAGAAGCTTTCTTT CASSGGGRTEAFF
TRBD1 TRBJ1-2 NA TRBV11-2 TGTGCCAGCAGCTTACGTCGGACAGGGAATGGCTACACCTTC CASSLRRTGNGYTF
NA TRBJ1-4 NA TRBV4-1 TGCGCCAGCAGCCGAAGTGAACAACATTCAACTAATGAAAAACTGTTTTTT CASSRSEQHSTNEKLFF
NA TRBJ1-1 NA TRBV19 TGTGCCAGTAGTACAGAGCTGAACACTGAAGCTTTCTTT CASSTELNTEAFF
NA TRBJ2-3 NA TRBV6-5 TGTGCCAGCAGAGAGCCGAGGCGCACAGATACGCAGTATTTT CASREPRRTDTQYF
TRBD2 TRBJ2-7 NA TRBV6-1 TGTGCCAGCAGTGAAGGGGCGGGGGGCGCATCTTACGAGCAGTACTTC CASSEGAGGASYEQYF
NA TRBJ2-7 NA TRBV3-1/TRBV3-2 TGTGCCAGCAGCCGAGGTGTAGGGGTGGACGAGCAGTACTTC CASSRGVGVDEQYF
NA TRBJ2-1 NA TRBV9 TGTGCCAGCAGCGTAGCCCCTAGCCATAGCTCCTACAATGAGCAGTTCTTC CASSVAPSHSSYNEQFF
TRBD1 TRBJ2-3 NA TRBV7-9 TGTGCCAGCAGTTCTACAGGGGGGAGCACAGATACGCAGTATTTT CASSSTGGSTDTQYF
TRBD1 TRBJ1-2 NA TRBV15 TGTGCCACCAGCAGCAACCTCGACAGGGTTTATGGCTACACCTTC CATSSNLDRVYGYTF
NA TRBJ2-3 NA TRBV20-1 TGCAGTGCTAATACAGATACGCAGTATTTT CSANTDTQYF
TRBD2 TRBJ2-7 NA TRBV4-1 TGCGCCAGCAGCCAAGTGCTTCGGCGGGAGTTCCACGAGCAGTACTTC CASSQVLRREFHEQYF
TRBD1 TRBJ1-5 NA TRBV6-1 TGTGCCAGCAGTGAAAGGGGGCAGGGGGTTCACCAGCCCCAGCATTTT CASSERGQGVHQPQHF
TRBD2 TRBJ2-5 NA TRBV6-5 TGTGCCAGCTCGCGGGAGACCCACGAGACCCAGTACTTC CASSRETHETQYF
NA TRBJ1-4 NA TRBV19 TGTGCCAGTAGTATAATGACTAATGAAAAACTGTTTTTT CASSIMTNEKLFF
NA TRBJ1-2 NA TRBV6-8 TGTGCCAGCAGTTTCCTAGACAGGAACTATGGCTACACCTTC CASSFLDRNYGYTF
NA TRBJ1-2 NA TRBV6-5 TGTGCCAGCAGTTCCCGGGGGTACTATGGCTACACCTTC CASSSRGYYGYTF
NA TRBJ1-2 NA TRBV19 TGTGCCAGTAGTATAGATATTTCCGGGGCCTATGGCTACACCTTC CASSIDISGAYGYTF
NA TRBJ1-4 NA TRBV5-1 TGCGCCAGCAGCTTGATTTCGGACAGTAATGAAAAACTGTTTTTT CASSLISDSNEKLFF
NA TRBJ2-3 NA TRBV15 TGTGCCACCAGCAGGCCCGTTTCGGCCGGGTCGACAGATACGCAGTATTTT CATSRPVSAGSTDTQYF
NA TRBJ1-5 NA TRBV27 TGTGCCAGCAGCTCTCGGGGAGATAGCAATCAGCCCCAGCATTTT CASSSRGDSNQPQHF
NA TRBJ1-6 NA TRBV6-5 TGTGCCAGCAGTTACTCGAAGTGGGACACGAATTCACCCCTCCACTTT CASSYSKWDTNSPLHF
NA TRBJ2-7 NA TRBV5-6 TGTGCCAGCAGCTTGAGCCAGAACTCCTACGAGCAGTACTTC CASSLSQNSYEQYF
NA TRBJ1-4 once TRBV28 TGTGCCAGCAGCCGGGACCCCCCGGCAACTAATGAAAAACTGTTTTTT CASSRDPPATNEKLFF
NA TRBJ2-7 NA TRBV7-9 TGTGCCAGCAGCCATGAGTATGCGGCCTACGAGCAGTACTTC CASSHEYAAYEQYF
NA TRBJ1-6 NA TRBV28 TGTGCCAGCAAAGGACAGACTCGCTCCTATAATTCACCCCTCCACTTT CASKGQTRSYNSPLHF
TRBD1 TRBJ2-6 NA TRBV19 TGTGCCAGTATTAGGGGGCCTGCCCGTCCTGGGGCCAACGTCCTGACTTTC CASIRGPARPGANVLTF
TRBD1 TRBJ1-6 NA TRBV23-1 TGCGCCAGCAGTCAGACCGGACAGGGCCGGTCACCCCTCCACTTT CASSQTGQGRSPLHF
NA TRBJ2-3 NA TRBV27 TGTGCCAGCAGGGGGCGCACAGATACGCAGTATTTT CASRGRTDTQYF
NA TRBJ2-7 NA TRBV29-1 TGCAGCGCTCAGGGTTACTCCTACGAGCAGTACTTC CSAQGYSYEQYF
NA TRBJ1-4 NA TRBV27 TGTGCCAGCAGTTTATCAGACCGGAGGAGGGAAAAACTGTTTTTT CASSLSDRRREKLFF
TRBD2 TRBJ2-3 NA TRBV5-6 TGTGCCAGCAGCTTGCTTGCGGGGGGGACTCCTAGCACAGATACGCAGTATTTT CASSLLAGGTPSTDTQYF
NA TRBJ1-3 NA TRBV5-6 TGTGCCAGCAGCACCCCAGGGGCCTCTGGAAACACCATATATTTT CASSTPGASGNTIYF
NA TRBJ2-4 NA TRBV18 TGTGCCAGCTCACCTTCTCGGGCCAAAAACATTCAGTACTTC CASSPSRAKNIQYF